These 31 T cell receptor beta chains were sequenced from one sample in a study of control samples from healthy donors and cancer patients. TCRdb's copy holds only in-frame clones and misses some; the assay was immunoSEQ multiplex PCR. The sample records some 110,000 clones, around 87% being singletons. Sequencing was performed on PBMCs. All receptors come from a woman aged 50 to 65 with colorectal cancer.

V gene TRBV9 combines with J gene TRBJ1-1; TRBD1 is a possible D gene (6 bases). CDR1 is SGDLS, CDR2 YYNGEE, per germline. The CDR3 has 18 residues. Trimming took 0 bases from V and 2 from J, leaving 20 bases between them. In nucleotides, the CDR3 is TGTGCCAGCAGCGTAGCGCGGGGGCCTATACGGGCTAACACTGAAGCTTTCTTT. Its protein product is CASSVARGPIRANTEAFF.

This chain links TRBV2 with TRBJ2-3; 15 positions match TRBD2. The V and J ends lost 6 bases and 2 bases, in that order; junction bases with no gene match: 6. Germline CDR1 reads SNHLY; CDR2 reads FYNNEI. CDR3 length: 17 amino acids. CDR3 nucleotide sequence: TGTGCCAGCAGGGCCGGACTAGCGGGGGGGCCCACAGATACGCAGTATTTT. Its translation is CASRAGLAGGPTDTQYF.

This clone was recorded only once. The chain recombines TRBV2 with TRBJ2-7; 11 bases match TRBD1. CDR3 size: 18 residues. Germline V gene data show CDR1 as SNHLY and CDR2 as FYNNEI. Unmatched junction bases numbered 17, after V lost 6 bases and J lost 4 bases. CDR3 sequence: CASSPPLQPGTGGYEQYF. As DNA, the CDR3 is TGTGCCAGCAGCCCGCCCCTCCAACCCGGGACAGGGGGTTACGAGCAGTACTTC. Combining the CDR3 with reference TRBV2 and TRBJ2-7 gives the whole variable domain EPEVTQTPSHQVTQMGQEVILRCVPISNHLYFYWYRQILGQKVEFLVSFYNNEISEKSEIFDDQFSVERPDGSNFTLKIRSTKLEDSAMYFCASSPPLQPGTGGYEQYFGPGTRLTVT.

This sequence joins TRBV29-1 and TRBJ2-7; the D call may be TRBD1 or TRBD2 (5 bases each). CDR3 length: 12 amino acids. Trimming removed 5 bases at V and 7 bases at J, with 15 bases between. Germline assignment: CDR1 SQVTM and CDR2 ANQGSEA. As DNA, the CDR3 is TGCAGCGTTCTCCGAGCGGCAGGGGAGCAGTACTTC. Amino acid sequence: CSVLRAAGEQYF.

The CDR3 DNA reads TGCGCCAGCAGTGAGGGCCAGGCTTACGGCTACACCTTC. It codes for CASSEGQAYGYTF. The chain uses TRBV10-2 and TRBJ1-2; D is uncertain. The germline V gene has CDR1 WSHSY and CDR2 SAAADI. The CDR3 is 13 amino acids. The germline V and J ends were trimmed by 2 bases and 8 bases, with 12 bases remaining between them.

The chain combines TRBV10-1 with TRBJ2-2; D gene ambiguous. Germline values: CDR1 WNHNN, CDR2 SYGVQD (reference sequence). CDR3 length equals 14 residues. V dropped 7 bases and J dropped 6 bases, with 15 bases sitting between them. DNA for the CDR3: TGCGCCAGCAATTACACTATGAGGTCCGGGGAGCTGTTTTTT. Translating it yields CASNYTMRSGELFF.

V usage is TRBV21-1 and J usage is TRBJ2-7; the table names TRBD2, a call not compared with the DNA. TRBV21-1 is tagged as a pseudogene. CDR3 length: 15 residues. CDR3 coding DNA: TGTGCCAGCAGCACCTGGGGGGAGTGGCCCTACGAGCAGTACTTC. This encodes CASSTWGEWPYEQYF.

The chain couples TRBV5-1 to TRBJ2-5; possibly TRBD2 for D (7 bases). V shed 2 bases and J shed 4 bases, with 9 bases lying between them. The V gene's germline CDR1 is SGHRS and CDR2 YFSETQ. The length of the CDR3 is 13 residues. Here the CDR3 reads CASSFGGAETQYF. CDR3 DNA sequence: TGCGCCAGCAGCTTTGGGGGGGCAGAGACCCAGTACTTC. Full variable domain (rest looked up from reference TRBV5-1 and TRBJ2-5): KAGVTQTPRYLIKTRGQQVTLSCSPISGHRSVSWYQQTPGQGLQFLFEYFSETQRNKGNFPGRFSGRQFSNSRSEMNVSTLELGDSALYLCASSFGGAETQYFGPGTRLLVL.

V usage is TRBV27 and J usage is TRBJ1-6; possibly TRBD1 for D (5 bases). The CDR3 is 15 residues long. Trimming removed 3 bases from V and 6 bases from J, with 12 bases in between. CDR1 and CDR2 from the germline V gene are MNHEY and SMNVEV (reference sequence). The CDR3 DNA reads TGTGCCAGCAGTTTCGTGGGGGGGACTAATTCACCCCTCCACTTT. It encodes CASSFVGGTNSPLHF.

The gene calls are TRBV13 and TRBJ2-7; 10 bases agree with TRBD1. J lost 3 bases, V lost 1 base, and 3 bases had no gene match. The CDR3 length is 15 residues. The V gene's germline CDR1 is PRHDT and CDR2 FYEKMQ (reference sequence). CDR3 residues: CASSLAGQGGYEQYF. The DNA for the CDR3 is TGTGCCAGCAGCTTAGCCGGACAGGGGGGCTACGAGCAGTACTTC.

The J gene is TRBJ2-1, the V gene TRBV5-6; TRBD1 is a possible D gene (5 bases). This CDR3 region has 14 residues. The germline V gene has CDR1 SGHDT and CDR2 YYEEEE. V gave up 1 base and J gave up 9 bases, with 14 bases separating them. The CDR3 sequence is CASSLSSREGEQFF. In nucleotides, the CDR3 is TGTGCCAGCAGCTTGTCGTCCAGGGAAGGTGAGCAGTTCTTC.

The chain recombines TRBV5-1 with TRBJ2-3; 12 positions agree with TRBD2. The CDR3 has 20 amino acids. V lost 2 bases, J lost 3 bases, and 16 bases stayed unmatched. CDR1 SGHRS and CDR2 YFSETQ come from the germline V gene. Here the CDR3 reads CASSLTPRGGLAGETDTQYF. The CDR3 nucleotides read TGCGCCAGCAGCTTAACGCCGCGGGGGGGACTAGCGGGCGAGACAGATACGCAGTATTTT. The complete variable domain, with remaining parts taken from reference TRBV5-1 and TRBJ2-3, reads KAGVTQTPRYLIKTRGQQVTLSCSPISGHRSVSWYQQTPGQGLQFLFEYFSETQRNKGNFPGRFSGRQFSNSRSEMNVSTLELGDSALYLCASSLTPRGGLAGETDTQYFGPGTRLTVL.

V and J are TRBV6-1 and TRBJ2-7; 9 bases align to TRBD2. The CDR3 is made up of 16 amino acids. The germline V gene encodes CDR1 MNHNS and CDR2 SASEGT. The V gene end was trimmed by 1 base and the J gene end by 3 bases; junction bases not matched to a gene: 7. CDR3 DNA sequence: TGTGCCAGCAGTGAAGGTAGCGGGGGCCTTGGCTACGAGCAGTACTTC. Protein sequence: CASSEGSGGLGYEQYF.

The chain couples TRBV3-1 (or the pseudogene TRBV3-2) to TRBJ2-3, with a weak D call TRBD2 (5 bases). V was pared by 3 bases and J by 0 bases, with 7 bases between. Germline values: CDR1 LGHDT, CDR2 YNNKEL (reference sequence). This CDR3 spans 14 amino acids. CDR3 loop: CASSQDWSTDTQYF. The CDR3 nucleotides are TGTGCCAGCAGCCAGGACTGGAGCACAGATACGCAGTATTTT.

The J gene is TRBJ2-3, the V gene TRBV27, with unresolved D. Germline lookup yields CDR1 MNHEY and CDR2 SMNVEV (reference sequence). The CDR3 has 14 residues. Trimming took 2 bases from V and 8 from J, leaving 14 bases between them. The CDR3 coding sequence is TGTGCCAGCAGTTTAATGGTCGAGTTGGGTACGCAGTATTTT. This translates into CASSLMVELGTQYF.

The rearrangement links TRBV27 to TRBJ2-7; possible D gene TRBD2, 6 bases. There are 16 residues in the CDR3. In germline, CDR1 is MNHEY, CDR2 SMNVEV (reference sequence). The ends were cut back, 5 bases at V and 2 bases at J, with 19 bases in the middle. In DNA, the CDR3 is TGTGCCAGCAGTCGGATGGGGGGAGATTCCGCCTACGAGCAGTACTTC. It specifies CASSRMGGDSAYEQYF.

The rearrangement links TRBV7-9 to TRBJ2-7; possibly TRBD2 for D (7 bases). In germline, CDR1 is SEHNR, CDR2 FQNEAQ (reference sequence). V was pared by 3 bases and J by 3 bases, with 12 bases between. The CDR3 contains 14 residues. The CDR3 DNA reads TGTGCCAGCAGCTTTGGGGGGGCTAACTACGAGCAGTACTTC. It specifies CASSFGGANYEQYF.

The V and J genes are TRBV30 and TRBJ2-5; 7 bases agree with TRBD1. This CDR3 has 12 amino acids. From germline, CDR1 is GTSNPN and CDR2 SVGIG (reference sequence). J lost 5 bases, V lost 6 bases, and 6 bases had no gene match. The CDR3 region has the DNA TGTGCCTGTCAGGGGGTCGGTGAGACCCAGTACTTC. Its protein is CACQGVGETQYF.

The chain joins TRBV12-5 to TRBJ2-3; D gene ambiguous. Germline CDR1 LGHNT, CDR2 FRNRAP. The length of the CDR3 is 16 residues. V dropped 2 bases and J dropped 2 bases, with 14 bases sitting between them. CDR3 sequence (DNA): TGTGCTAGTGGTTTGCTATCACTCCTATTCACAGATACGCAGTATTTT. The encoded protein is CASGLLSLLFTDTQYF.

The chain carries TRBV6-1 and TRBJ2-1, with D possibly TRBD1 on 5 matching bases. The germline gives CDR1 MNHNS, CDR2 SASEGT. V lost 3 bases and J lost 5, with 8 bases in between. The CDR3 sequence is 13 residues long. The DNA for the CDR3 is TGTGCCAGCAGTGACAGGGATCACAATGAGCAGTTCTTC. This codes for CASSDRDHNEQFF.

This rearrangement joins TRBV2 to TRBJ2-5; no clear D gene. The V end was cut by 7 bases, the J end by 4 bases, with 10 bases between. The CDR3 extends over 12 amino acids. Germline assignment: CDR1 SNHLY and CDR2 FYNNEI. The CDR3 sequence: CASTSVAETQYF. The DNA of the CDR3 is TGTGCCAGCACGAGCGTCGCAGAGACCCAGTACTTC.

The CDR3 DNA follows: TGTGCCAGCAGACCAGGGGGGTCAGAGACCCAGTACTTC. Protein sequence: CASRPGGSETQYF. This chain links TRBV7-6 with TRBJ2-5; the D gene is possibly TRBD1 (7 bases). This CDR3 contains 13 residues. V lost 6 bases, J lost 4 bases, and 12 bases lay in between. Germline-derived CDR1 and CDR2 are SGHVS and FNYEAQ.

The genes are TRBV10-3 and TRBJ2-5; TRBD2 matches 10 bases. Germline-derived CDR1 and CDR2 are ENHRY and SYGVKD. The junction had 8 bases not matched to a gene; V was cut back by 4 bases and J by 0 bases. The CDR3 covers 17 residues. Written as DNA, the CDR3 is TGTGCCATCAGTGGGGGCCTGCTAGCGGGGGACCAAGAGACCCAGTACTTC. This gives the protein CAISGGLLAGDQETQYF.

The chain joins TRBV5-5 to TRBJ1-1, with D unclear. The V and J ends lost 0 bases and 0 bases respectively, with 6 bases between them. Looked up from germline, CDR1 is SGHKS and CDR2 is YYEKEE (reference sequence). CDR3 length: 14 residues. The CDR3 reads CASSLGQMNTEAFF. DNA of the CDR3: TGTGCCAGCAGCTTGGGGCAGATGAACACTGAAGCTTTCTTT.

J is TRBJ2-3 and V is TRBV19, with 7 bases matching TRBD1. The germline V gene encodes CDR1 LNHDA and CDR2 SQIVND (reference sequence). The CDR3 runs to 14 residues. V dropped 3 bases and J dropped 2; count of bases not matched to a gene: 2. Here the CDR3 reads CASSMGTATDTQYF. As DNA, the CDR3 is TGTGCCAGTAGTATGGGGACAGCCACAGATACGCAGTATTTT.

V and J are TRBV6-5 and TRBJ1-4; TRBD1 might be the D (5 bases). V lost 6 bases and J lost 11, with 13 bases in between. Germline CDR1 MNHEY, CDR2 SVGAGI. The CDR3 length is 12 residues. The CDR3 region is CASSEGRDKLFF. The CDR3 DNA sequence: TGTGCCAGCAGCGAGGGGAGGGATAAACTGTTTTTT.

This clone has just a few counts. This CDR3 is CASKAGIVGTEAFF. CDR3 coding DNA: TGTGCCAGCAAGGCAGGGATAGTCGGCACTGAAGCTTTCTTT. V usage is TRBV6-5 and J usage is TRBJ1-1; tentative D call: TRBD1 (5 bases). The V end was cut by 7 bases, the J end by 4 bases, with 16 bases between. The CDR3 sequence is 14 residues long. Germline V CDR1 and CDR2: MNHEY, SVGAGI.

This clone was seen once. The chain uses TRBV6-6 and TRBJ1-5; D unclear. From germline, CDR1 is MNHNY and CDR2 SVGAGI (reference sequence). The CDR3 sequence is 18 residues long. V gave up 5 bases and J gave up 0 bases, with 20 bases separating them. CDR3 sequence: CASSPIGSLLNSNQPQHF. CDR3 nucleotide sequence: TGTGCCAGCAGTCCCATCGGGTCCCTCCTAAATAGCAATCAGCCCCAGCATTTT.

The rearrangement uses TRBV30 and TRBJ1-6; a possible D gene is TRBD1 (5 bases). V lost 3 bases, J lost 4 bases, and 10 bases lay in between. Germline lookup yields CDR1 GTSNPN and CDR2 SVGIG (reference sequence). CDR3 length: 14 residues. The CDR3 nucleotides are TGTGCCTGGAGCCCGGGACGGTATAATTCACCCCTCCACTTT. This encodes CAWSPGRYNSPLHF.

This clone was recorded only once. The chain couples TRBV9 to TRBJ1-3; unclear D gene. The germline V gene encodes CDR1 SGDLS and CDR2 YYNGEE. CDR3 length: 14 residues. Trimming pared 0 bases from V and 4 bases from J, leaving 8 bases between. This CDR3 is CASSVGGVGNTIYF. The CDR3 nucleotides read TGTGCCAGCAGCGTAGGTGGGGTGGGAAACACCATATATTTT.

The chain combines TRBV6-1 with TRBJ1-1; D unclear. CDR3 size: 14 residues. Germline assignment: CDR1 MNHNS and CDR2 SASEGT. Trimming took off 3 bases at V and 0 bases at J, with 8 bases between the two ends. The CDR3 is CASSEVGLNTEAFF. CDR3 sequence (DNA): TGTGCCAGCAGTGAGGTGGGGTTGAACACTGAAGCTTTCTTT.